The clone carrying this T cell receptor beta chain was detected only a few times. These data are taken from a study of blood T cell repertoires in COVID-19. In the study overall: Both acute and convalescent COVID-19 samples were obtained from the United States, Italy and Spain. Nucleic acid was either cDNA or gDNA, and it came from T cells, B-cell-depleted T cells, or PBMCs.

Sequenced by immunoSEQ multiplex PCR; TCRdb stores in-frame clones only, minus some. The sample carries 350,000 or so clones, approximately 82% recorded once. CDR3 length: 12 residues. The V end was cut by 1 base, the J end by 4 bases, with 5 bases between. Germline CDR1 SEHNR, CDR2 FQNEAQ (reference sequence). The chain has TRBV7-9 and TRBJ2-7, with D unresolved. This clonotype originated in a man aged 25-45 years with active or convalescent COVID-19. The sequenced sample was peripheral blood. DNA for the CDR3: TGTGCCAGCAGCTTAGGGGCGTACGAGCAGTACTTC. Protein product: CASSLGAYEQYF.